The 8 T cell receptor beta chains presented below share a single source sample, sequenced in a study of blood T cell repertoires in COVID-19. Some clones are missing from TCRdb's copy, which holds only in-frame ones; the method was immunoSEQ multiplex PCR. The repertoire has about 270,000 clones, around 86% of them found once; the top ten carry roughly 5.2%. Sequencing was performed on peripheral blood. The source is a woman older than 75 with COVID-19, enrolled during active disease.

The rearrangement joins TRBV19 to TRBJ1-1; weak D call: TRBD1 (6 bases). The germline V gene encodes CDR1 LNHDA and CDR2 SQIVND (reference sequence). This CDR3 is built from 13 residues. With 1 base removed from V and 4 bases from J, the gap between germline ends came to 7 bases. The CDR3 is CASSIVGGTEAFF. The CDR3 region has the DNA TGTGCCAGTAGTATAGTAGGGGGCACTGAAGCTTTCTTT. Supplemented by reference TRBV19 and TRBJ1-1, the full variable domain reads DGGITQSPKYLFRKEGQNVTLSCEQNLNHDAMYWYRQDPGQGLRLIYYSQIVNDFQKGDIAEGYSVSREKKESFPLTVTSAQKNPTAFYLCASSIVGGTEAFFGQGTRLTVV.

The V and J genes are TRBV18 and TRBJ1-2, with 9 bases aligning to TRBD1. Germline assignment: CDR1 KGHSH and CDR2 LQKENI. J was trimmed by 7 bases and V by 1 base; bases with no gene match: 1. The length of the CDR3 is 13 residues. In nucleotides, the CDR3 is TGTGCCAGCTCACCACGGGACAGGGCTGGCTACACCTTC. Its translation is CASSPRDRAGYTF.

This chain joins TRBV24-1 and TRBJ2-5; 7 bases fit TRBD2. This CDR3 region has 14 residues. V was pared by 9 bases and J by 5 bases, with 11 bases of the junction left unmatched. The germline V gene has CDR1 KGHDR and CDR2 SFDVKD. The CDR3 DNA is TGTGCCACCGGGGGAGGGAGAGATAGGGAGACCCAGTACTTC. This codes for CATGGGRDRETQYF.

V gene TRBV7-3 combines with J gene TRBJ2-1; a weak D match, TRBD1 (5 bases). The ends were cut back, 5 bases at V and 8 bases at J, with 13 bases in the middle. Germline V gene sequence: CDR1 SGHTA, CDR2 FQGTGA. This CDR3 contains 13 residues. Written as DNA, the CDR3 is TGTGCCAGCAGCCAGCAGGGTTGGGATGAGCAGTTCTTC. As protein: CASSQQGWDEQFF. Full variable domain (outside the CDR3, taken from reference TRBV7-3 and TRBJ2-1): GAGVSQTPSNKVTEKGKYVELRCDPISGHTALYWYRQSLGQGPEFLIYFQGTGAADDSGLPNDRFFAVRPEGSVSTLKIQRTERGDSAVYLCASSQQGWDEQFFGPGTRLTVL.

The V call is TRBV10-3, the J call TRBJ2-1, with 7 bases identical to TRBD2. V trimming: 5 bases; J trimming: 6 bases; junction bases outside the gene matches: 4. The CDR3 is 13 residues long. The germline V gene has CDR1 ENHRY and CDR2 SYGVKD. The DNA for the CDR3 is TGTGCCATCAGTCCGACTAGCTTCAATGAGCAGTTCTTC. This encodes CAISPTSFNEQFF.

The gene calls are TRBV2 and TRBJ1-1; 9 bases line up with TRBD1. The CDR3 consists of 13 residues. V lost 4 bases to trimming and J lost 8 bases; unmatched junction nucleotides: 5. The V gene's germline CDR1 is SNHLY and CDR2 FYNNEI. The CDR3 loop reads CASSVRGTGEAFF. The CDR3 DNA follows: TGTGCCAGCAGTGTTCGCGGGACAGGGGAAGCTTTCTTT.

As to this clone: Distinct nucleotide sequences in the sample also encode this CDR3. The genes are TRBV5-1 and TRBJ1-1, with 7 bases aligning to TRBD1. The V and J ends lost 5 bases and 3 bases, in that order; junction bases with no gene match: 4. The CDR3 contains 13 residues. The germline V gene has CDR1 SGHRS and CDR2 YFSETQ. Here the CDR3 reads CASSSDRDTEAFF. DNA of the CDR3: TGCGCCAGCAGTTCTGACAGGGACACTGAAGCTTTCTTT.

The chain carries TRBV18 and TRBJ1-2; D is ambiguous. The germline V gene encodes CDR1 KGHSH and CDR2 LQKENI. Trimming took 3 bases from V and 2 from J, leaving 7 bases between them. The CDR3 spans 13 residues. The CDR3 nucleotides are TGTGCCAGCTCACCTTCCGGGAACTATGGCTACACCTTC. Protein sequence: CASSPSGNYGYTF.